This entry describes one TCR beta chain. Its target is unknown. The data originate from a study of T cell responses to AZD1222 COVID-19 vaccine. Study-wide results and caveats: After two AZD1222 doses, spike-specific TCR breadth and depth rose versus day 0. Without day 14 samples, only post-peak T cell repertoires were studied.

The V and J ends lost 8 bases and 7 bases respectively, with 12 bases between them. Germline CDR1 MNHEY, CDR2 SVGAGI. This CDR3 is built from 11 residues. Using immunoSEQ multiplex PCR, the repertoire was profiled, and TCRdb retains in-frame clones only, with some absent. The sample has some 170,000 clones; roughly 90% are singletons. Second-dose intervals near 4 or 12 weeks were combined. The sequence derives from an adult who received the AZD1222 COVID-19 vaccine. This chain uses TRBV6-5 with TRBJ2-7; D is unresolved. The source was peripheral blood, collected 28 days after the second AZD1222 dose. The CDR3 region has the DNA TGTGCCAGCGGCGATAGGGTAGAGCAGTACTTC. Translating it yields CASGDRVEQYF.